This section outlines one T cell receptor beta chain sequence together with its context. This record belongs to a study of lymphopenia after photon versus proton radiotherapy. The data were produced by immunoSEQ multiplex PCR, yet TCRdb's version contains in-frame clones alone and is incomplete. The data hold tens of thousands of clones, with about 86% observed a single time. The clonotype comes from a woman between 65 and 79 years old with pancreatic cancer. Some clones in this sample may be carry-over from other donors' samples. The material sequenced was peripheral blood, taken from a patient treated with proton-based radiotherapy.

The CDR3 protein is CASSIVVSPTGELFF. The CDR3 DNA sequence: TGTGCCAGTAGTATAGTGGTGTCTCCCACCGGGGAGCTGTTTTTT. V is TRBV19 and J is TRBJ2-2; D is unresolved. V lost 1 base and J 4 bases, leaving 10 bases between the germline ends. Germline V gene data show CDR1 as LNHDA and CDR2 as SQIVND (reference sequence). This CDR3 region has 15 residues.